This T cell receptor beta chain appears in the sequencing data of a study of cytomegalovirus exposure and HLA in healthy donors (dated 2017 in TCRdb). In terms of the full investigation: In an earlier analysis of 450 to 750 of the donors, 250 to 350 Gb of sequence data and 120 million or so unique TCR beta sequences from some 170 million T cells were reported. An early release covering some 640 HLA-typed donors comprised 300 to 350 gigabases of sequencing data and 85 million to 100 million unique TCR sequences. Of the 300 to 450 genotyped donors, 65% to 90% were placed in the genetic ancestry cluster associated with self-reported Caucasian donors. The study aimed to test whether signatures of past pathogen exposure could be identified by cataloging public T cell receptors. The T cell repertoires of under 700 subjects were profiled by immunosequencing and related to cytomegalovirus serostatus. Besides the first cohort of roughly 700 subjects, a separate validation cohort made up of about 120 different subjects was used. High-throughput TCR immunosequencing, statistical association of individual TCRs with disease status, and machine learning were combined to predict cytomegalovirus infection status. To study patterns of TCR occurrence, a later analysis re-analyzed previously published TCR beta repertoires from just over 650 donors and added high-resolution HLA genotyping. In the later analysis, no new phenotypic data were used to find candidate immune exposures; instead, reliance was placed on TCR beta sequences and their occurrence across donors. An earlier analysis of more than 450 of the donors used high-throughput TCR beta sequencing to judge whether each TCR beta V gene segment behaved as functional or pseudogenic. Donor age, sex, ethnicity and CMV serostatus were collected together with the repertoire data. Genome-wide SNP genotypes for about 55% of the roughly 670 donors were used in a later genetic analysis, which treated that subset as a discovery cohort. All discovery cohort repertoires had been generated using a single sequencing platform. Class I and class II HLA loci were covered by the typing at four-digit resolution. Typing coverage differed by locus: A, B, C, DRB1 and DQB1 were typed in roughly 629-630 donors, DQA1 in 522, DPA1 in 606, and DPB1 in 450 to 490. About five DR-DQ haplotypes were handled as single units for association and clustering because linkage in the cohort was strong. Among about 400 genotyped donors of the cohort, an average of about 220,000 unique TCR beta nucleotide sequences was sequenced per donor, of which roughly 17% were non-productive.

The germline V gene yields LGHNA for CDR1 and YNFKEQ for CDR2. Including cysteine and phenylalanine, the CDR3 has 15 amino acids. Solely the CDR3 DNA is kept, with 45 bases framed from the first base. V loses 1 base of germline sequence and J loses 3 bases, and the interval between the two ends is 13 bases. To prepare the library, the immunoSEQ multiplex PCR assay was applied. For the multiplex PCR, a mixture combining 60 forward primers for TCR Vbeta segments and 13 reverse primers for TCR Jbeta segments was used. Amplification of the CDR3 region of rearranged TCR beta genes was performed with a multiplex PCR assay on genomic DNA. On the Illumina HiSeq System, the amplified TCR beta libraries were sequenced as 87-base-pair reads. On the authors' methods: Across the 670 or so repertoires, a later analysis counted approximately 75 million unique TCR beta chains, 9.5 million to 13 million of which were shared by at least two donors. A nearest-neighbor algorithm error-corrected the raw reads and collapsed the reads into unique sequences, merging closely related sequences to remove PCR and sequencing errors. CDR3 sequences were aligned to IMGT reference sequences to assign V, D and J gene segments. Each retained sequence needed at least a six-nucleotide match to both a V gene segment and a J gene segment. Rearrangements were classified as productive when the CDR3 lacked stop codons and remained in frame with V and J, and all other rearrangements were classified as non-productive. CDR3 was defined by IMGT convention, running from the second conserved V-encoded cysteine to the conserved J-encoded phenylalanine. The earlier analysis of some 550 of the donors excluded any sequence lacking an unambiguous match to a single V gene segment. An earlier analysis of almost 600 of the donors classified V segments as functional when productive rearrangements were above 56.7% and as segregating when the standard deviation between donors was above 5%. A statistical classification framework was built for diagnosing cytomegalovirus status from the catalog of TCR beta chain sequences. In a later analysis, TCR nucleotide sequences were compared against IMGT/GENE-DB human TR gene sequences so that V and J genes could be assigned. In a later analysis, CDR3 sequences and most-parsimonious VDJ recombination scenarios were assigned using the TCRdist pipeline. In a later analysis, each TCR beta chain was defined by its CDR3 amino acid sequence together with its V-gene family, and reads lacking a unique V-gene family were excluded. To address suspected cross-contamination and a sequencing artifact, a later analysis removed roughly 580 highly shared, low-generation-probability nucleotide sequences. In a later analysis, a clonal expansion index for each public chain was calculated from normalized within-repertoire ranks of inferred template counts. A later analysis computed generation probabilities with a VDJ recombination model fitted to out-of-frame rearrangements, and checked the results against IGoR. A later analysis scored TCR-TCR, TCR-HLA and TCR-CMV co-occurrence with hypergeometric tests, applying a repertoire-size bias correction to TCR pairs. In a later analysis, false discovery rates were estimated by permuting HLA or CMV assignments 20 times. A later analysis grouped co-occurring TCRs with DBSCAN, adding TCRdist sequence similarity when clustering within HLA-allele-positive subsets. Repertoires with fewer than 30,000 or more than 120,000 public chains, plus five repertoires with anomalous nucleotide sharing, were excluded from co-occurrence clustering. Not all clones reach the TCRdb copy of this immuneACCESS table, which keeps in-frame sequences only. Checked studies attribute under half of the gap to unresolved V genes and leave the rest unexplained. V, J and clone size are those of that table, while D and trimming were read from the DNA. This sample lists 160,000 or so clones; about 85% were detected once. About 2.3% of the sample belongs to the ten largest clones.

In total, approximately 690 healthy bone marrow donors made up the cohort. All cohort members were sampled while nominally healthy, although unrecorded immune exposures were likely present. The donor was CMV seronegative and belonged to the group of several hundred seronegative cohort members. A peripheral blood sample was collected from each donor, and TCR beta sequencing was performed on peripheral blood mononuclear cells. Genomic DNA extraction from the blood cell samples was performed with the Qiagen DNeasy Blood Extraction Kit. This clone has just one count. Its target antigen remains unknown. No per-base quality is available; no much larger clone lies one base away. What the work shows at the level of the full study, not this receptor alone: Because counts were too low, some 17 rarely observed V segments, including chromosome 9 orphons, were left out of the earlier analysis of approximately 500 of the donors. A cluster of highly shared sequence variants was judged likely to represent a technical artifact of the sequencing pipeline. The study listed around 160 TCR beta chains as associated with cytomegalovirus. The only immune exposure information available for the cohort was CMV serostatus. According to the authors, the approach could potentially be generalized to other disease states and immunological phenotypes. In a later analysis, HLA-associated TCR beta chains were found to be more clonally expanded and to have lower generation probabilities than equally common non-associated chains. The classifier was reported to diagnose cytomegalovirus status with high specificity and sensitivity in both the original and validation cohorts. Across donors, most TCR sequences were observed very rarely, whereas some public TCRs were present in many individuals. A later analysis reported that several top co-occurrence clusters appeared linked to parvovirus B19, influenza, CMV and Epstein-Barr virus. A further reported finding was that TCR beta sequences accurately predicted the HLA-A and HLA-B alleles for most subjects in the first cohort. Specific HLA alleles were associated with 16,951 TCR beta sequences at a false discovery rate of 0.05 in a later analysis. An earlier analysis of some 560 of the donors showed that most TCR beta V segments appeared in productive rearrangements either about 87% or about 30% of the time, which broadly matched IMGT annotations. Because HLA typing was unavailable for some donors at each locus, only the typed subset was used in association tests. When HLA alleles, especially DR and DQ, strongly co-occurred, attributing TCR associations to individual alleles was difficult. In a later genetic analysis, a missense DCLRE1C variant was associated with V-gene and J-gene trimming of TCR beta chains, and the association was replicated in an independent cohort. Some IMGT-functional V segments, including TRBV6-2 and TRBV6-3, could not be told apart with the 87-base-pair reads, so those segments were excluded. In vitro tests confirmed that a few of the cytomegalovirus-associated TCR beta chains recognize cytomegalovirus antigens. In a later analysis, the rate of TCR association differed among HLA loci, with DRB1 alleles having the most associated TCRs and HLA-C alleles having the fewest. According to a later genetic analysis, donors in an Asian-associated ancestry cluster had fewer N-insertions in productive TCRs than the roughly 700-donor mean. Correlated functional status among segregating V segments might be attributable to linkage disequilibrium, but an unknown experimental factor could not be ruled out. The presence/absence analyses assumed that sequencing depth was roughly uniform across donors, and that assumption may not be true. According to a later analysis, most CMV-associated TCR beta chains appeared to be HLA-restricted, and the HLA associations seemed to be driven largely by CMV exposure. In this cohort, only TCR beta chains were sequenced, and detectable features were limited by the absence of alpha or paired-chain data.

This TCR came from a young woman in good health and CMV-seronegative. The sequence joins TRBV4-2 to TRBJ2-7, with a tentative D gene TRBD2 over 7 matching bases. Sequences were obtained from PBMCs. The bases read TGTGCCAGCAGCCAAGCTGAGGGGGAGGGCTACGAGCAGTACTTC. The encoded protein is CASSQAEGEGYEQYF.